These 16 T cell receptor beta chains came from one sample sequenced in a study of T cells in localized non-small cell lung cancer. The protocol was immunoSEQ multiplex PCR, while the TCRdb copy is restricted to in-frame clones and leaves out a portion. The sample includes 20,000 to 25,000 clones, 86% of them seen just once. The source material was peripheral blood, sampled before any cancer treatment. These receptors all stem from a female donor aged 60 or older with stage I lung adenocarcinoma.

The rearrangement uses TRBV7-3 and TRBJ2-1, with TRBD2 matching 7 bases. CDR1 is SGHTA and CDR2 is FQGTGA in the germline V gene. The CDR3 has 15 residues. The V segment lost 5 bases and the J segment 6 bases; nucleotides outside the gene matches: 10. CDR3 nucleotides: TGTGCCAGCAGCCCGGTCCCGACTAGCTTCAATGAGCAGTTCTTC. This encodes CASSPVPTSFNEQFF.

This clone showed up just once. The V and J genes are TRBV27 and TRBJ1-1; the D gene is possibly TRBD1 (5 bases). Germline lookup yields CDR1 MNHEY and CDR2 SMNVEV (reference sequence). The CDR3 covers 16 residues. V shed 5 bases and J shed 4 bases, with 20 bases lying between them. CDR3: CASSRLGPKGGTEAFF. CDR3 DNA: TGTGCCAGCAGTCGCCTGGGGCCCAAAGGCGGCACTGAAGCTTTCTTT.

The chain combines TRBV10-2 with TRBJ2-7; 14 nucleotides align to TRBD2. The CDR3 sequence is 13 residues long. The junction had 3 bases not matched to a gene; V was cut back by 8 bases and J by 6 bases. CDR1 is WSHSY and CDR2 is SAAADI in the germline V gene. CDR3 bases: TGCGCCAGCCATGGGACTAGCGGGAGCGAGCAGTACTTC. Its protein product is CASHGTSGSEQYF.

This chain links TRBV2 with TRBJ1-2; D is undetermined. CDR1 is SNHLY and CDR2 is FYNNEI in the germline V gene. The CDR3 is made up of 13 amino acids. V shed 7 bases and J shed 5 bases, with 14 bases lying between them. The chain's CDR3 is CASTRDFLYGYTF. The CDR3 DNA reads TGTGCCAGCACGAGGGATTTCCTTTATGGCTACACCTTC.

This clone was recorded only once. This chain connects TRBV15 to TRBJ2-3, with unresolved D. Trimming stripped 2 bases from V and 4 bases from J, with 4 bases between. The CDR3 has 12 residues. Germline V CDR1 and CDR2: LNHNV, YYDKDF (reference sequence). The CDR3 is CATSRNSDTQYF. The CDR3 DNA reads TGTGCCACCAGCAGAAATTCAGATACGCAGTATTTT.

The chain employs TRBV10-1 and TRBJ2-7; D is unresolved. The CDR3 is 14 residues long. V was clipped by 2 bases and J by 1 base, with 9 bases between them. Germline CDR1 reads WNHNN; CDR2 reads SYGVQD (reference sequence). The CDR3 here is CASSENTASYEQYF. DNA of the CDR3: TGCGCCAGCAGTGAGAATACGGCTTCCTACGAGCAGTACTTC.

The chain uses TRBV5-4 and TRBJ2-1; 8 bases map to TRBD1. Germline lookup yields CDR1 SGHNT and CDR2 YYREEE (reference sequence). CDR3 length: 15 amino acids. Unmatched junction bases numbered 2, after V lost 2 bases and J lost 1 base. CDR3 sequence (DNA): TGTGCCAGCAGCTTTAGACAGGGGTCCTACAATGAGCAGTTCTTC. It yields the protein CASSFRQGSYNEQFF. The variable domain in full, completed from reference TRBV5-4 and TRBJ2-1, reads ETGVTQSPTHLIKTRGQQVTLRCSSQSGHNTVSWYQQALGQGPQFIFQYYREEENGRGNFPPRFSGLQFPNYSSELNVNALELDDSALYLCASSFRQGSYNEQFFGPGTRLTVL.

The V and J genes are TRBV29-1 and TRBJ1-1; D remains ambiguous. The V gene lost 4 bases and the J gene lost 5 bases, with 14 bases spanning the gap. The CDR3 runs to 13 residues. The germline V gene encodes CDR1 SQVTM and CDR2 ANQGSEA. The CDR3 spells CSVVAKSGTEAFF. CDR3 bases: TGCAGCGTTGTAGCCAAATCGGGGACTGAAGCTTTCTTT.

The CDR3 DNA reads as TGTGCCAGCAGCATGCTGACTAGCCGGGCGGGCAATGAGCAGTTCTTC. Translating it yields CASSMLTSRAGNEQFF. This sequence joins TRBV11-3 and TRBJ2-1, with 7 bases lining up with TRBD2. This CDR3 spans 16 amino acids. CDR1 is SGHNT and CDR2 is YENEEA in the germline V gene. The junction had 13 bases not matched to a gene; V was cut back by 5 bases and J by 6 bases.

The chain uses TRBV6-5 and TRBJ1-1; D possibly corresponds to TRBD1 (6 bases). The CDR3 spans 12 residues. Germline lookup yields CDR1 MNHEY and CDR2 SVGAGI. V lost 8 bases and J lost 1, with 8 bases in between. This CDR3 reads CASRTENTEAFF. Written as DNA, the CDR3 is TGTGCCAGCCGGACAGAGAACACTGAAGCTTTCTTT.

The CDR3 DNA reads TGTGCCAGCAGCTCAGGAGTTGGCTACACCTTC. Translated, it gives CASSSGVGYTF. The V gene is TRBV7-3, the J gene TRBJ1-2; no clear D. The CDR3 covers 11 residues. V shed 4 bases and J shed 7 bases, with 7 bases lying between them. CDR1 is SGHTA and CDR2 is FQGTGA in the germline V gene.

The V gene is TRBV5-8, the J gene TRBJ2-5, with no clear D. Germline loops: CDR1 SGHTS, CDR2 YDEGEE. The CDR3 totals 13 residues. Deletions cut 7 bases from V and 0 bases from J, with 10 bases between. The CDR3 loop reads CASASRNQETQYF. The CDR3 nucleotides read TGTGCCAGCGCGTCGAGAAACCAAGAGACCCAGTACTTC.

The chain couples TRBV4-1 to TRBJ1-2; 10 bases agree with TRBD1. This CDR3 region has 17 residues. The junction had 12 bases not matched to a gene; V was cut back by 0 bases and J by 8 bases. CDR1 MGHRA and CDR2 YSYEKL come from the germline V gene. The CDR3 reads CASSQEPDTDRGRGYTF. The CDR3 region has the DNA TGCGCCAGCAGCCAAGAACCCGATACGGACAGGGGGAGAGGCTACACCTTC.

The V gene is TRBV7-2, the J gene TRBJ2-4; D is perhaps TRBD1 (6 bases). Germline V gene lookup returns CDR1 SGHTA and CDR2 FQGNSA. CDR3 length equals 17 residues. Trimming left V 5 bases short and J 0 bases short, with 17 bases between. For the CDR3, the DNA is TGTGCCAGCAGCCTAGGACAGCCGAGCGGAGCCAAAAACATTCAGTACTTC. This sequence encodes CASSLGQPSGAKNIQYF.

The chain joins TRBV5-1 to TRBJ1-1, with TRBD1 identical over 9 bases. CDR1 SGHRS and CDR2 YFSETQ come from the germline V gene. With 3 bases clipped from V and 4 bases from J, the junction kept 13 bases outside the gene matches. CDR3 size: 17 residues. In nucleotides, the CDR3 is TGCGCCAGCAGCTCAAGAGCAATGGGACAGGGTGGCACTGAAGCTTTCTTT. Residues: CASSSRAMGQGGTEAFF.

The chain combines TRBV4-2 with TRBJ1-6, with D uncertain. Looked up from germline, CDR1 is LGHNA and CDR2 is YNFKEQ. The CDR3 totals 16 residues. V was clipped by 1 base and J by 9 bases, with 16 bases between them. CDR3 DNA sequence: TGTGCCAGCAGCCAAGTAAGTCGGAGCGGAGGTTCACCCCTCCACTTT. This encodes CASSQVSRSGGSPLHF.